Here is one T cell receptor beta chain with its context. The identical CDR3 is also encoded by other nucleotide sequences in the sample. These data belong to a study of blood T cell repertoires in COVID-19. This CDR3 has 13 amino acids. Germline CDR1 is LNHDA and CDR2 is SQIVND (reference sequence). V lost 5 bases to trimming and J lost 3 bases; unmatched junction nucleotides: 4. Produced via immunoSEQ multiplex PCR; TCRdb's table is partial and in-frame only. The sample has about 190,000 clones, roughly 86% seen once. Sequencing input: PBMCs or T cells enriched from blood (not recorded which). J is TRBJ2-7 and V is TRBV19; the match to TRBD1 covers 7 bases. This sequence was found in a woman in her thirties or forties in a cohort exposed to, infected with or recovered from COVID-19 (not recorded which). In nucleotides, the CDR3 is TGTGCCAGTAGTTCACAGGGGAGCTACGAGCAGTACTTC. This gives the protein CASSSQGSYEQYF.